The sequence of this TCR beta chain was determined in a study of T cells after yellow fever vaccination (dated by TCRdb to the late 2010s). Regarding the research as a whole: Libraries from fractions with low cell numbers were prepared with the SMART-Seq v4 Ultra Low Input RNA kit. To follow T-cell clones before and after both primary and booster YFV17D yellow fever vaccination, bulk TCR alpha and beta repertoires underwent longitudinal sequencing. Two healthy male donors, one aged 18 to 30 and one aged 30 to 40 years, made up the cohort. Blood was drawn at multiple timepoints before and after primary and secondary immunization, with bulk PBMC replicates and cell subsets isolated. The research as a whole found: Compared with the primary T-cell response, the secondary T-cell response was faster but weaker, reaching its peak on day 5 rather than on day 15. Computational filtering was needed because FACS-sorted repertoires could contain abundant contaminating clonotypes from the bulk population. After the booster, most clones that had expanded after primary vaccination were detected again (around 97% of CD4 and 88% of CD8), suggesting broad maintenance of memory. Only two donors were included in the study, so the extent to which the findings can be generalized is limited. A small fraction of clonotypes appeared in both the CD4 and CD8 compartments, likely as a result of convergent recombination.

Taken with the paper, the label for treatment or condition translates to: live attenuated yellow fever vaccine strain. A standard Ficoll-Paque protocol was used to isolate PBMCs from peripheral blood. CD4 and CD8 T-cell fractions were isolated with Dynabeads CD4 and CD8 positive selection kits. TriZol was used to extract RNA from bulk PBMCs, CD4 and CD8 fractions, and dextramer-positive and dextramer-negative fractions. Many counts were recorded for this clonotype. Its recognized antigen is unknown. Base qualities are not provided; no much larger clone lies one nucleotide away. TCRdb lists the instrument as Illumina NovaSeq 6000. TCR cDNA was made using 5'RACE template switching, a step that added a universal primer site and unique molecular identifiers. Priming for cDNA synthesis came from both the TCR alpha and TCR beta constant segments. Library amplification involved two PCR steps, and the second step added sample barcodes and sequencing adapters. Sequencing of libraries was performed on Illumina HiSeq 2500 (2x100 bp) or NovaSeq (2x150 bp). The authors' analysis ran thus. Reads were demultiplexed and collapsed into UMI consensus sequences with MIGEC, and V(D)J alignment was performed with MiXCR. Using edgeR on replicate PBMC samples, clonotypes were called vaccine-responding if FDR was below 0.01 and the log2 fold change was above 5 up to day 15. Each bulk clonotype was labeled CD4 or CD8 based on which sequenced repertoire, CD4 or CD8, contained the clonotype at higher abundance. TCRdb passed the public sequencing reads through fastp at Q25 and MiXCR, retaining productive beta sequences. Duplicate CDR3 protein sequences are folded into a single record with the most common DNA and genes. These V and J calls are TCRdb output, not the study's own analysis. Across this sample there are some 260,000 distinct CDR3 sequences, with approximately 5.2% seen only once. The ten largest clones capture 2.5% to 4% of the sample.

The TCR was taken from a man in his late teens or twenties who received the YFV17D yellow fever vaccine. The sample here was CD4+ T cells sorted from PBMCs, taken on the day of the yellow fever booster vaccination.

The encoded CDR3 is CASSSAGFETQYF. The DNA sequence is given as TGTGCCAGCAGCTCAGCGGGGTTTGAGACCCAGTACTTC. This receptor chain uses TRBV11-2 and TRBJ2-5; TRBD2 aligns with 7 central bases. Per the germline V gene, SGHAT is the CDR1 and FQNNGV is the CDR2. V lost 4 bases and J lost 5 bases, and the count of bases not matched to a germline gene is 4. The CDR3, cysteine through phenylalanine, is 13 amino acids long. The entry retains the CDR3 DNA only, 39 bases that are in frame from base 1.